These T cell receptor beta chains were read from a single sample in a study of CD4 and CD8 cells across lung adenocarcinoma regions. TCRdb recomputed calls from the PCR reads with MiXCR, one row per CDR3 protein. This sample carries some 10,000 distinct CDR3 sequences, roughly 50% of them seen once, and the ten largest clones take more than 45%. Sequenced material: CD8+ T cells from the margin of a lung tumor. The receptors come from a female donor with lung adenocarcinoma. The CD4 and CD8 labels of this study may be unreliable. The CDR3 runs from the conserved cysteine through the conserved F or W. Fields, in order: J gene, V gene, CDR3 protein.

TRBJ2-1,TRBV9,CASSVDLGLGRYNEQFF
TRBJ2-1,TRBV5-1,CASSPGSGKYYNEQFF
.,TRBV7-2,CASSLAPTSGKGNEQYF
.,TRBV27,CASSFRTPMQQYF
.,TRBV28,CASSSAGLAVYEQYF
TRBJ2-7,TRBV6-1,CASSDALAESSYEQYF
TRBJ2-3,TRBV27,CASSLLGRAANTQYF
TRBJ2-1,TRBV5-1,CASSPGVYNEQFF
TRBJ2-5,TRBV5-5,CASSIGQGVETQYF
TRBJ2-5,TRBV4-1,CASSQGLGETQYF
TRBJ2-2,TRBV6-1,CASNRGVTGMAGELFF
TRBJ2-4,TRBV10-1,CGVSGLQAKNTQYF
TRBJ2-3,TRBV4-1,CAGSGGMLRDTQYF
TRBJ2-4,TRBV10-2,CAGKGPGHENTQYF
TRBJ2-2,TRBV6-5,CASRRWTGNTGELFF
TRBJ1-2,TRBV5-1,CASSPGGTEPGYTF